This note documents a single T cell receptor (beta chain) sequence. Its cognate antigen is unknown. The data originate from a study of Graves' ophthalmopathy and Graves' hyperthyroidism. Certain patients, namely those with other autoimmune diseases, uncontrolled infections, pregnancy or lactation, were excluded. RNA transcripts served as template for amplifying TCR beta CDR3 sequences. An opening RT-PCR round employed HTBI primers and preceded a second-round multiplex PCR. TCRdb re-analysed the multiplex PCR reads in MiXCR, keeping a single row per CDR3 protein. The data show about 740,000 distinct CDR3 sequences, around 40% seen once. Study-wide points: A model of 13 signatures distinguished ophthalmopathy from stable hyperthyroidism at less than 90% sensitivity and roughly 81% specificity. This model predicted ophthalmopathy progression (sensitivity about 67%, specificity around 72%).

This clonotype was obtained from an adult man with Graves' ophthalmopathy. The source material was peripheral blood.

In DNA, the CDR3 is TGTGCCAGCAGTTTCCTTACCGAAAGATACGACAGGGCCTCCATGAACACTGAAGCTTTCTTT. Translating gives CASSFLTERYDRASMNTEAFF. The chain recombines TRBV12-3 or TRBV12-4 with TRBJ1-1; 7 bases line up with TRBD1. The CDR3 runs 21 residues. The V gene end was trimmed by 3 bases and the J gene end by 0 bases; junction bases not matched to a gene: 22.